Described below is a single TCR beta chain sequence and its context. Germline V gives CDR1 ENHRY, CDR2 SYGVKD. The length of the CDR3 is 15 residues. J lost 5 bases, V lost 9 bases, and 12 bases had no gene match. This sample stems from a study of T cell changes during pregnancy in multiple sclerosis. TCRdb keeps only in-frame clones here, not all; method: immunoSEQ multiplex PCR. The table lists approximately 44,000 clones, about 90% of them singletons. This TCR came from a female donor with multiple sclerosis, enrolled in a pregnancy study. The starting material was CD4+ T cells from peripheral blood mononuclear cells, obtained in the third trimester of pregnancy. This rearrangement joins TRBV10-3 to TRBJ2-5; 10 positions match TRBD2. CDR3 amino acids: CAIRPSGSIGETQYF. The CDR3 DNA reads as TGTGCCATTCGTCCTAGCGGGAGTATCGGGGAGACCCAGTACTTC.